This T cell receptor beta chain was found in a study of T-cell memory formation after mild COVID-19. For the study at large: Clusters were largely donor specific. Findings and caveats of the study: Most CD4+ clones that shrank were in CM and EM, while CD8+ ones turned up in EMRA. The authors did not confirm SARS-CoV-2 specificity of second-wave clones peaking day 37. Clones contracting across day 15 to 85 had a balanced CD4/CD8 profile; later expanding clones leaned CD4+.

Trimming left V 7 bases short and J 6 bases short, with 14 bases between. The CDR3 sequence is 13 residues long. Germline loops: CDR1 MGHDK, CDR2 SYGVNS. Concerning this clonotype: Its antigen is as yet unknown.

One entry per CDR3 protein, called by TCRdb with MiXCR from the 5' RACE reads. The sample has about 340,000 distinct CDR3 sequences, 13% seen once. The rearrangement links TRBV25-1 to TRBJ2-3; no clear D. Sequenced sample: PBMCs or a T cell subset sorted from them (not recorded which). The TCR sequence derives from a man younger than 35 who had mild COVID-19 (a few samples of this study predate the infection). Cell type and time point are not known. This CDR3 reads CASNSGVMDTQYF. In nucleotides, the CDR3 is TGTGCCAGCAATTCGGGTGTGATGGATACGCAGTATTTT.